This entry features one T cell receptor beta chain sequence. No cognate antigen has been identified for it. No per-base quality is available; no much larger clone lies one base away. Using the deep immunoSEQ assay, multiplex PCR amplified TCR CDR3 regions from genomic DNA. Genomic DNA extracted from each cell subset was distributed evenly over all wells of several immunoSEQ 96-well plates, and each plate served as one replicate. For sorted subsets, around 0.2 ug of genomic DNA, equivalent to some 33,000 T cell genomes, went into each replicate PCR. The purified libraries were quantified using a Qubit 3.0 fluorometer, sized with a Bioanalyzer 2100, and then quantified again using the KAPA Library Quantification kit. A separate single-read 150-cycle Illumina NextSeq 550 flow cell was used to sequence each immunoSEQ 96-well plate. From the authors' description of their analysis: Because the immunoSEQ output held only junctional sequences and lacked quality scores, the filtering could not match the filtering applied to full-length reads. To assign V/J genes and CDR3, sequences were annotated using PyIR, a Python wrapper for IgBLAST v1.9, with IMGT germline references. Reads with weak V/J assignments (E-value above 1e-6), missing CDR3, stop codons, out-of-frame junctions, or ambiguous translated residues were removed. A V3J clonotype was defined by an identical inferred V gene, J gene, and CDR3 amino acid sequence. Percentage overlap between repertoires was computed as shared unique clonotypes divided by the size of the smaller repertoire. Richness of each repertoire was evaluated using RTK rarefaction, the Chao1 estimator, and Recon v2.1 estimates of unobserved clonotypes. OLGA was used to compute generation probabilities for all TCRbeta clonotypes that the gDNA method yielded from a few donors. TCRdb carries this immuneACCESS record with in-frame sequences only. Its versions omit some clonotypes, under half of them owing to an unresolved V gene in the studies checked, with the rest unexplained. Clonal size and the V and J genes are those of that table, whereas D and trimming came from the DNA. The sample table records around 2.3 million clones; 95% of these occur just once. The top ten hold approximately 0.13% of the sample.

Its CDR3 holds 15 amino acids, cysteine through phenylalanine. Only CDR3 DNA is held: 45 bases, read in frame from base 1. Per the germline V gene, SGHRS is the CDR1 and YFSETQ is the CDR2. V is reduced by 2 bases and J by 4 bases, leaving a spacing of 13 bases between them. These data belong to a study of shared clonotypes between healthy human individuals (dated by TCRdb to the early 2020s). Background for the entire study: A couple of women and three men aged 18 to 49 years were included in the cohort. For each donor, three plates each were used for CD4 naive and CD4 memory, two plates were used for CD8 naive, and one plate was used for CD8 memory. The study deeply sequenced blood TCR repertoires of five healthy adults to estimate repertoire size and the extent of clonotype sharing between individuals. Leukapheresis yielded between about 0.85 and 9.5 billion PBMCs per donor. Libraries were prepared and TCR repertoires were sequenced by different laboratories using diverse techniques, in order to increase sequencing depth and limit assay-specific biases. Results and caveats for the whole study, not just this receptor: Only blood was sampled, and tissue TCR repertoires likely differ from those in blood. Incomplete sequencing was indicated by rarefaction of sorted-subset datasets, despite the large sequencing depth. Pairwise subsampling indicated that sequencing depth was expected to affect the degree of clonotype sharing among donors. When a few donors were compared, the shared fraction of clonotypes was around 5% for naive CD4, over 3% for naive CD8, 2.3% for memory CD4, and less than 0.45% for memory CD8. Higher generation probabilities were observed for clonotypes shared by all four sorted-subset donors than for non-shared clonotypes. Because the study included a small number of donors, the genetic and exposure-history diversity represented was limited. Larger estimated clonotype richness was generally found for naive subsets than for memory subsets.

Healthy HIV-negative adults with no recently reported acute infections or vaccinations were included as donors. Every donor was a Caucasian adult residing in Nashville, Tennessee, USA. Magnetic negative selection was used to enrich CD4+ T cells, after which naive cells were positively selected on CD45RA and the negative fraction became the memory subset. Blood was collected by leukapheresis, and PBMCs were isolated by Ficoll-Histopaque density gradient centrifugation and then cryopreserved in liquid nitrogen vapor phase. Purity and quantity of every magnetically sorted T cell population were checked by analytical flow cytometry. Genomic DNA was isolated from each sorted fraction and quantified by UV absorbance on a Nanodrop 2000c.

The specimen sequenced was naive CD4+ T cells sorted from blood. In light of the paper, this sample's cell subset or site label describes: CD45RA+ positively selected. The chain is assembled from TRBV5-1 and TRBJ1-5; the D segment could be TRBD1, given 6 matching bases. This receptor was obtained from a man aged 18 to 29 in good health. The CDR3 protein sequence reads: CASSFDGGGNQPQHF. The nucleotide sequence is TGCGCCAGCAGCTTTGACGGGGGCGGAAATCAGCCCCAGCATTTT.